This T cell receptor (beta chain) was documented in a study of cytomegalovirus exposure and HLA in healthy donors. Study-wide context: Most donors, 80% to 90% of 350 to 450 genotyped, fell in the Caucasian-associated ancestry cluster.

The study ran its PCR with 60 Vbeta and 13 Jbeta primers. The protocol was immunoSEQ multiplex PCR, while the TCRdb copy is restricted to in-frame clones and leaves out a portion. The sample includes about 180,000 clones, approximately 85% seen only once; the top ten take 4.8%. This clone showed up just a few times. The antigen remains unidentified. Whole-study results and caveats: In vitro testing confirmed three CMV-associated chains as specific for CMV antigens.

Germline V gene lookup returns CDR1 GTSNPN and CDR2 SVGIG (reference sequence). Trimming removed 0 bases at V and 1 base at J, with 6 bases between. CDR3 length: 13 residues. This sequence originates from a girl aged 10 to 17 in good health and CMV-seropositive. The sequenced material came from PBMCs. V is TRBV30 and J is TRBJ2-5; no firm D call. The chain's CDR3 is CAWSVYSQETQYF. Written as DNA, the CDR3 is TGTGCCTGGAGTGTATATAGCCAAGAGACCCAGTACTTC.